This TCR beta chain was observed in a study of T-cell reconstitution after alpha-beta-depleted transplantation in children. This clonotype was recorded many times. Its antigen is not identified. The V gene lost 3 bases and the J gene lost 5 bases, with 22 bases spanning the gap. CDR3 length: 18 residues. Study outcomes and limitations: Where alpha-beta T cells came from about two months after transplant was reportedly several hundred expanded graft clones. Surviving recipient T cells and thymic progenitors produced the high day-60 TCRbeta diversity seen in some patients.

For TCRbeta, the library was prepared with unique molecular identifiers. TCRdb ran MiXCR on the PCR reads and lists one entry per CDR3 protein. The sample holds 600,000 to 800,000 distinct CDR3 sequences; over 10% are singletons and the top ten take 0.75% to 0.85%. The V and J genes are TRBV12-3 or TRBV12-4 and TRBJ2-2; D may correspond to TRBD1 or TRBD2 (7 bases each). The input for sequencing was PBMCs, taken before TCRalphabeta/CD19-depleted stem cell transplant. The receptor's source is a girl aged 2 to 10 with congenital amegakaryocytic thrombocytopenia, due to receive a stem cell transplant. The CDR3 protein is CASSFPGRGLAVTGELFF. The CDR3 bases are TGTGCCAGCAGTTTCCCCGGTAGGGGGCTAGCGGTAACCGGGGAGCTGTTTTTT.